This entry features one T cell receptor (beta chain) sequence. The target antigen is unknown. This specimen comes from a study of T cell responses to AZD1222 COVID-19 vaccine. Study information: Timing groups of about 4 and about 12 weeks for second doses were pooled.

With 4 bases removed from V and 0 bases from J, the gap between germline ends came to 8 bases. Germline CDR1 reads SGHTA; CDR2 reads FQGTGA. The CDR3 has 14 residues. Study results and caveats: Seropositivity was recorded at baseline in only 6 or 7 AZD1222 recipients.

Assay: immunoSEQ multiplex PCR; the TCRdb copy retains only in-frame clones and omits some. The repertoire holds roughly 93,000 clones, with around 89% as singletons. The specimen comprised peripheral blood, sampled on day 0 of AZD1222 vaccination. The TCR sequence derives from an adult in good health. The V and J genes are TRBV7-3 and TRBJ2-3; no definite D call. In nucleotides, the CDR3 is TGTGCCAGCAGCTGGGGTCCTAGCACAGATACGCAGTATTTT. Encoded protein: CASSWGPSTDTQYF.